What follows are 20 T cell receptor beta chains derived from one specimen sequenced in a study of T cells after posttransplantation cyclophosphamide. Cyclophosphamide on days +3 and +4 followed busulfan-fludarabine conditioning and a marrow graft. This table comes from immunoSEQ multiplex PCR, and its TCRdb copy is limited to in-frame clones, with some not included. This sample has about 25,000 clones and no singletons, with about 1.8% in the ten largest. The sequenced sample was PBMCs, obtained after allogeneic stem cell transplant with posttransplant cyclophosphamide. These receptor sequences come from a young adult male patient who received an allogeneic stem cell transplant from a related donor, was CMV-positive, and had no GVHD. T cells may partly derive from the graft donor.

In its sample, this clone was seen many times. The chain couples TRBV6-5 to TRBJ1-3, with D possibly TRBD1 on 6 matching bases. This CDR3 has 15 residues. Looked up from germline, CDR1 is MNHEY and CDR2 is SVGAGI. V lost 6 bases and J 3 bases, leaving 15 bases between the germline ends. CDR3 nucleotide sequence: TGTGCCAGCAGCCCCGGGGGGGCTTATGGAAACACCATATATTTT. Protein sequence: CASSPGGAYGNTIYF.

Many counts were recorded for this clone. V gene TRBV4-1 combines with J gene TRBJ1-6; no clear D. Trimming shortened V by 2 bases and J by 0 bases, and 11 bases separated the two germline ends. This CDR3 has 17 residues. Germline V gene sequence: CDR1 MGHRA, CDR2 YSYEKL. CDR3 amino acids: CASSQPLRSSYNSPLHF. In DNA form, the CDR3 reads TGCGCCAGCAGCCAACCACTAAGGAGCTCCTATAATTCACCCCTCCACTTT.

This clone was found many times. The rearrangement links TRBV2 to TRBJ1-1; D might be TRBD1 (5 bases). Trimming cost V 2 bases and J 3 bases, with 10 bases left between them. The CDR3 runs 14 residues. Germline assignment: CDR1 SNHLY and CDR2 FYNNEI. The CDR3 DNA reads TGTGCCAGCAGTGAATTCAGGGCGGACACTGAAGCTTTCTTT. It encodes CASSEFRADTEAFF.

This clone was counted ten times or more. In DNA, the CDR3 is TGTGCCAGCAGTGACGGCGGGGGGGCCTACGAGCAGTACTTC. Amino acids: CASSDGGGAYEQYF. The chain uses TRBV6-1 and TRBJ2-7; the match to TRBD2 covers 9 bases. There are 14 residues in the CDR3. Trimming at V came to 3 bases and at J to 2 bases, leaving 2 bases not matched to a gene. The germline CDR1 and CDR2 sequences are MNHNS and SASEGT.

This clone was observed many times. This chain links TRBV7-6 with TRBJ2-1; TRBD1 aligns across 8 bases. The junction had 4 bases not matched to a gene; V was cut back by 2 bases and J by 7 bases. Germline V lookup: CDR1 SGHVS, CDR2 FNYEAQ. CDR3 size: 14 residues. The CDR3 loop is CASSLFTGGNEQFF. The CDR3 DNA follows: TGTGCCAGCAGCTTATTCACAGGGGGGAATGAGCAGTTCTTC. Using reference TRBV7-6 and TRBJ2-1 for the parts outside the CDR3, the full variable domain is GAGVSQSPRYKVTKRGQDVALRCDPISGHVSLYWYRQALGQGPEFLTYFNYEAQQDKSGLPNDRFSAERPEGSISTLTIQRTEQRDSAMYRCASSLFTGGNEQFFGPGTRLTVL.

This clone was detected many times. V usage is TRBV2 and J usage is TRBJ2-5; 8 bases map to TRBD1. The CDR3 has 15 amino acids. Unmatched junction bases numbered 6, after V lost 6 bases and J lost 0 bases. Germline values: CDR1 SNHLY, CDR2 FYNNEI. In nucleotides, the CDR3 is TGTGCCAGCAGGCGGACAGGGATGTACCAAGAGACCCAGTACTTC. Encoded protein: CASRRTGMYQETQYF.

This clone showed up many times. CDR3 DNA sequence: TGTGCCAGCAGCGCCTGGGGGGCTAGCGGGAGCAATGAGCAGTTCTTC. Amino acid sequence: CASSAWGASGSNEQFF. The chain employs TRBV9 and TRBJ2-1; 10 bases align to TRBD2. Germline loops: CDR1 SGDLS, CDR2 YYNGEE. V lost 3 bases, J lost 6 bases, and 9 bases stayed unmatched. The CDR3 covers 16 residues.

This clone was observed many times. The genes are TRBV29-1 and TRBJ2-1, with D unresolved. The CDR3 consists of 15 residues. Trimming pared 2 bases from V and 6 bases from J, leaving 17 bases between. Germline lookup yields CDR1 SQVTM and CDR2 ANQGSEA. The DNA for the CDR3 is TGCAGCGTTGAAACCCTCGAAGGCAGACTCAATGAGCAGTTCTTC. It codes for CSVETLEGRLNEQFF.

This clone appeared a few times. This sequence joins TRBV10-1 and TRBJ2-5; weak D call: TRBD1 (6 bases). The J call is uncertain, as TRBJ2-7 better fits the DNA end. Looked up from germline, CDR1 is WNHNN and CDR2 is SYGVQD (reference sequence). The CDR3 consists of 13 residues. The CDR3 is CASSESGHYEQYF. The DNA of the CDR3 is TGCGCCAGCAGTGAGTCGGGACACTACGAGCAGTACTTC.

This clone was observed at least ten times. CDR3 sequence (DNA): TGTGCGTCTCGGTTCGGGACAGGGGCCGGGGAGCTGTTTTTT. Translated: CASRFGTGAGELFF. The rearrangement joins TRBV30 to TRBJ2-2, with TRBD1 identical over 10 bases. The germline CDR1 and CDR2 sequences are GTSNPN and SVGIG (reference sequence). The CDR3 is made up of 14 amino acids.

The CDR3, as DNA: TGTGCCAGCAGCCCTCACAGCGGGGGCTACACAGATACGCAGTATTTT. This encodes CASSPHSGGYTDTQYF. The rearrangement joins TRBV7-3 to TRBJ2-3, with 8 nucleotides matching TRBD2. The CDR3 runs to 16 residues. V shed 5 bases and J 2 bases; nucleotides not matched to a gene: 9. Germline V CDR1 and CDR2: SGHTA, FQGTGA.

This clone was recorded at least ten times. The chain recombines TRBV28 with TRBJ1-1, with no clear D. Germline values: CDR1 MDHEN, CDR2 SYDVKM. The CDR3 length is 12 residues. Trimming left V 6 bases short and J 6 bases short, with 11 bases between. The CDR3 loop reads CASRMVGAEAFF. The CDR3 nucleotides are TGTGCCAGCAGAATGGTGGGAGCTGAAGCTTTCTTT. The variable domain in full, completed from reference TRBV28 and TRBJ1-1, reads DVKVTQSSRYLVKRTGEKVFLECVQDMDHENMFWYRQDPGLGLRLIYFSYDVKMKEKGDIPEGYSVSREKKERFSLILESASTNQTSMYLCASRMVGAEAFFGQGTRLTVV.

The table lists this clone with many counts. The chain employs TRBV5-4 and TRBJ2-7; 9 bases are shared with TRBD2. The CDR3 has 14 amino acids. Germline V CDR1 and CDR2: SGHNT, YYREEE (reference sequence). V gave up 4 bases and J gave up 4 bases; unmatched junction bases: 6. CDR3 DNA sequence: TGTGCCAGCAGCCGCAAGAGCGGGGGGTACGAGCAGTACTTC. It specifies CASSRKSGGYEQYF.

In this sample, this clone turned up many times. This chain joins TRBV19 and TRBJ2-7; D perhaps matches TRBD2 (5 bases). Germline V gene sequence: CDR1 LNHDA, CDR2 SQIVND (reference sequence). The CDR3 is 13 amino acids. Trimming removed 8 bases from V and 1 base from J, with 12 bases in between. The CDR3 here is CASALARSYEQYF. The CDR3 bases are TGTGCCAGTGCCCTAGCAAGATCCTACGAGCAGTACTTC.

This clone has ten or more counts. The chain has TRBV29-1 and TRBJ1-1; a weak D match, TRBD1 (5 bases). Deletions cut 3 bases from V and 10 bases from J, with 12 bases between. Germline assignment: CDR1 SQVTM and CDR2 ANQGSEA. The CDR3 has 11 residues. The CDR3 loop is CSVDPGLSAFF. Written as DNA, the CDR3 is TGCAGCGTTGATCCAGGGTTATCAGCTTTCTTT.

This clone showed up many times. V usage is TRBV4-3 and J usage is TRBJ1-1; D is uncertain. This CDR3 has 15 amino acids. CDR1 and CDR2 from the germline V gene are LGHNA and YSLEER. The V end lost 0 bases, the J end lost 4 bases, and 12 bases lay between the germline ends. The CDR3 DNA is TGCGCCAGCAGCCAAGATTCGGGGTACGGCACTGAAGCTTTCTTT. It translates to CASSQDSGYGTEAFF.

This clone has more than one count but fewer than ten. The chain is built from TRBV2 and TRBJ2-5; 9 bases match TRBD2. The J call is uncertain, as TRBJ2-7 better fits the DNA end. Germline CDR1 reads SNHLY; CDR2 reads FYNNEI. The CDR3 has 16 amino acids. CDR3 nucleotides: TGTGCCAGCTCTGAGGGGGCACTAGCGGGCGGCTACGAGCAGTACTTC. Translation gives CASSEGALAGGYEQYF.

This clone has at least ten counts. The J gene is TRBJ1-3, the V gene TRBV7-3; 9 bases are a match to TRBD1. With V trimmed by 6 bases and J by 2 bases, 2 bases remained unmatched. The CDR3 totals 14 residues. Germline V gives CDR1 SGHTA, CDR2 FQGTGA. This chain's CDR3 is CASSWTGAGNTIYF. The CDR3 coding sequence is TGTGCCAGCAGTTGGACAGGGGCTGGAAACACCATATATTTT.

This clone was counted many times. The chain links TRBV6-1 to TRBJ2-7, with TRBD1 matching over 8 bases. The V and J ends lost 6 bases and 7 bases, in that order; junction bases with no gene match: 5. In germline, CDR1 is MNHNS, CDR2 SASEGT. This CDR3 is built from 12 residues. Here the CDR3 reads CASSPRGQEQYF. The DNA for the CDR3 is TGTGCCAGCAGCCCCAGGGGGCAAGAGCAGTACTTC.

This clone was found many times. DNA for the CDR3: TGTGCCACTTTCCGGGACTATGGCTACACCTTC. This encodes CATFRDYGYTF. The chain couples TRBV6-5 to TRBJ1-2, with unresolved D. Trimming left V 10 bases short and J 3 bases short, with 9 bases between. From germline, CDR1 is MNHEY and CDR2 SVGAGI. This CDR3 is 11 amino acids long.